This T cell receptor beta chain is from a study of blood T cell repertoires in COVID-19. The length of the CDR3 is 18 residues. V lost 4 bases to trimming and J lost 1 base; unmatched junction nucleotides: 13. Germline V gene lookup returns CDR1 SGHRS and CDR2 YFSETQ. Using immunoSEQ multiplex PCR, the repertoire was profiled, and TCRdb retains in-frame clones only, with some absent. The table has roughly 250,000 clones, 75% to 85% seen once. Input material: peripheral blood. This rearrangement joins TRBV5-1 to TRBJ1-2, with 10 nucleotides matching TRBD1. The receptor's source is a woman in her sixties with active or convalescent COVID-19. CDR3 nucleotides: TGCGCCAGCAGCCTGGGCCCCGGGACAGGGGACCTTAACTATGGCTACACCTTC. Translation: CASSLGPGTGDLNYGYTF.